This passage covers 14 T cell receptor delta chains from one sample sequenced in a study of gamma-delta T cells after stem cell transplantation (dated by TCRdb to the mid-2010s). The receptor library was made with RT-PCR. Instrument on record: Illumina MiSeq. TCRdb reanalyzed the public reads with the CATT caller, and identical DNA sequences were merged afterwards. The sample has about 2,500 delta-chain clones on record, about 19% of them singletons. The top ten constitute around 25% of the sample. The sample taken for sequencing was gamma-delta T cells. Receptors were obtained from a human donor. It is not recorded whose cells these are; they may come from a transplant donor.

This clone turned up a few times. The chain carries TRDV1 and TRDJ2; a possible D gene is TRDD3 (6 bases). Trimming removed 5 bases from V and 1 base from J, with 26 bases in between. There are 20 residues in the CDR3. In germline, CDR1 is TSWWSYY, CDR2 QGS. CDR3 region: CALGSSSWGWGPFLTAQLFF. CDR3 DNA: TGTGCTCTTGGGTCATCATCCTGGGGCTGGGGACCGTTTTTGACAGCACAACTCTTCTTT.

The table lists this clone with a few counts. One base separates it from a far larger clone, so it is likely a read error. At the DNA level, this CDR3 is encoded by other sequences in the same sample as well. The chain joins TRDV3 to TRDJ1; D could derive from TRDD1 or TRDD2 (6 bases each). This CDR3 is built from 26 residues. Germline V CDR1 and CDR2: TVYSNPD, GDNSRS (reference sequence). Deletions cut 4 bases from V and 3 bases from J, with 54 bases between. CDR3 in DNA: TGTGCCTCCTCGGGATGGAATGGCCTTCCCCAGTCCCTTACCGGGGAAATACGCTGGTGCGCCGATAAACTCATCTTT. Protein sequence: CASSGWNGLPQSLTGEIRWCADKLIF.

This clone was seen a handful of times. A far larger clone is only one base removed, so a read error is likely. The gene calls are TRDV2 and TRDJ1; unclear D gene. This CDR3 region has 15 residues. The V gene's germline CDR1 is GEAIGNYY and CDR2 EKD. With 1 base removed from V and 3 bases from J, the gap between germline ends came to 14 bases. Written as DNA, the CDR3 is TGTGCCTGTGACACAGTGGACCACCTTGCCGATAAACTCATCTTT. Translating it yields CACDTVDHLADKLIF.

This clone ranks as large. The chain carries TRDV1 and TRDJ1, with TRDD3 identical over 11 bases. Losses at the gene ends were 0 bases for V and 3 bases for J; bases not matched to a gene: 12. This CDR3 has 19 amino acids. The germline CDR1 and CDR2 sequences are TSWWSYY and QGS. In nucleotides, the CDR3 is TGTGCTCTTGGGGAACTACCCCTTTTACTGGGGGATAGGGCCGATAAACTCATCTTT. Amino acids: CALGELPLLLGDRADKLIF.

A note on this clone: Other DNA sequences in the same sample also yield this CDR3. The V and J genes are TRDV2 and TRDJ1, with D possibly TRDD3 on 5 matching bases. With 4 bases removed from V and 11 bases from J, the gap between germline ends came to 19 bases. Per germline, CDR1 GEAIGNYY and CDR2 EKD. CDR3 length: 13 amino acids. CDR3 sequence (DNA): TGTGCCTGTGATACCGTGGGGCCTAAAGGGCTCATCTTT. This codes for CACDTVGPKGLIF.

J is TRDJ1 and V is TRDV1; D is unclear. This CDR3 has 12 residues. Germline V gene lookup returns CDR1 TSWWSYY and CDR2 QGS. Trimming stripped 1 base from V and 3 bases from J, with 3 bases between. CDR3 amino acids: CALGEHADKLIF. The CDR3 DNA reads as TGTGCTCTTGGGGAACACGCCGATAAACTCATCTTT.

This clone appeared a few times. The sample carries other DNA sequences with the same CDR3. The chain recombines TRDV2 with TRDJ3; 12 bases agree with TRDD3. V lost 1 base, J lost 0 bases, and 3 bases stayed unmatched. Germline V gene sequence: CDR1 GEAIGNYY, CDR2 EKD. This CDR3 region has 19 residues. The CDR3 coding sequence is TGTGCCTGTGACACGTCTGGGGGATACGACTCCTGGGACACCCGACAGATGTTTTTC. This codes for CACDTSGGYDSWDTRQMFF.

For this clone: A much more abundant neighbour one base away suggests this may be a read error. This rearrangement joins TRDV1 to TRDJ1; 8 bases map to TRDD3. The germline V gene encodes CDR1 TSWWSYY and CDR2 QGS. J lost 5 bases, V lost 5 bases, and 40 bases had no gene match. CDR3 size: 25 residues. As DNA, the CDR3 is TGTGCTCTTGGGAAACGAACCCTCTCCACCCTCTTCGGCCTACTGGGGGTTATAAGGGGAGATAAACTCATCTTT. Its protein is CALGKRTLSTLFGLLGVIRGDKLIF.

This clone appeared once. V usage is TRDV1 and J usage is TRDJ1, with 7 bases matching TRDD3. Trimming cost V 1 base and J 3 bases; bases outside gene matches: 11. CDR1 and CDR2 (germline): TSWWSYY, QGS. CDR3 length: 17 amino acids. Here the CDR3 reads CALGEPSALGGPDKLIF. CDR3 coding DNA: TGTGCTCTTGGGGAACCTTCCGCTCTTGGGGGACCCGATAAACTCATCTTT.

This clone was seen a handful of times. The V call is TRDV1, the J call TRDJ3; 12 positions agree with TRDD3. Germline loops: CDR1 TSWWSYY, CDR2 QGS. This CDR3 has 30 residues. With V trimmed by 2 bases and J by 5 bases, 40 bases remained unmatched. The CDR3 DNA is TGTGCTCTTGGGGAAGGGGATTTAGTCCCCCCTTCATTCCTACGCCTCTCTACTGGGGGATACAACCGGGACACCCGACAGATGTTTTTC. This codes for CALGEGDLVPPSFLRLSTGGYNRDTRQMFF.

This clone was detected a few times. The gene calls are TRDV1 and TRDJ1; 9 bases line up with TRDD3. Germline assignment: CDR1 TSWWSYY and CDR2 QGS. CDR3 length: 19 amino acids. The ends lost 4 bases at V and 2 bases at J; junction bases unmatched: 17. The CDR3 sequence is CALGVLSLYWGRDTDKLIF. As DNA, the CDR3 is TGTGCTCTTGGGGTTCTTTCCCTTTACTGGGGGAGGGATACCGATAAACTCATCTTT.

This clone has only a few counts. The chain employs TRDV1 and TRDJ1, with D perhaps matching TRDD2 or TRDD3 (9 bases each). CDR1 is TSWWSYY and CDR2 is QGS in the germline V gene. The V and J ends lost 4 bases and 5 bases respectively, with 32 bases between them. The CDR3 covers 20 residues. The CDR3 bases are TGTGCTCTTGGGGTTAAGGCCTTCCTACGGGGATACGAAAAGACGGATAAACTCATCTTT. Residues: CALGVKAFLRGYEKTDKLIF.

This clone was detected only a few times. This chain uses TRDV1 with TRDJ1, with D uncertain. The ends were cut back, 1 base at V and 0 bases at J, with 21 bases in the middle. Germline V gives CDR1 TSWWSYY, CDR2 QGS. This CDR3 contains 19 residues. CDR3 region: CALGEPRPPWRSYTDKLIF. In nucleotides, the CDR3 is TGTGCTCTTGGGGAACCCCGGCCTCCCTGGAGATCGTACACCGATAAACTCATCTTT.

This clone was counted between two and nine times. V gene TRDV2 combines with J gene TRDJ1; 13 bases map to TRDD3. The trim removed 3 bases at V and 0 bases at J, leaving 9 bases unmatched. This CDR3 is built from 18 residues. Germline V gene lookup returns CDR1 GEAIGNYY and CDR2 EKD. The CDR3 region has the DNA TGTGCCTGTGACCTTTTACTGGGGGATACGCTAAACACCGATAAACTCATCTTT. This sequence encodes CACDLLLGDTLNTDKLIF.